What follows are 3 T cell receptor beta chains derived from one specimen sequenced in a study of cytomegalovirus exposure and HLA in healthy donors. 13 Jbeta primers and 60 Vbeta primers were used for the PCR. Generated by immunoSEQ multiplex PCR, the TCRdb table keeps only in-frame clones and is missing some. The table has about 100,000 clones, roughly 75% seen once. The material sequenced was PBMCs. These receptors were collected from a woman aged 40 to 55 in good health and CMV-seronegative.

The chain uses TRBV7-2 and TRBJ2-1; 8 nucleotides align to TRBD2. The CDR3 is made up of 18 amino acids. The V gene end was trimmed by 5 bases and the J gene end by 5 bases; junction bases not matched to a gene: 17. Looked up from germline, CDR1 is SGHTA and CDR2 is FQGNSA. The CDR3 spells CASSREGGLSFKDNEQFF. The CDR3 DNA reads TGTGCCAGCAGCCGGGAGGGTGGTTTAAGTTTTAAGGACAATGAGCAGTTCTTC.

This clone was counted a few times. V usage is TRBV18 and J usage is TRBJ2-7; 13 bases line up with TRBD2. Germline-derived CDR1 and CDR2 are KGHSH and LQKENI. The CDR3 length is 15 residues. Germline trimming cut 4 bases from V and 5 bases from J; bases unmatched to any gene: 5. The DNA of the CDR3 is TGTGCCAGCTCACTTACTAGCGGGAGGGCAAACGAGCAGTACTTC. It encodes CASSLTSGRANEQYF.

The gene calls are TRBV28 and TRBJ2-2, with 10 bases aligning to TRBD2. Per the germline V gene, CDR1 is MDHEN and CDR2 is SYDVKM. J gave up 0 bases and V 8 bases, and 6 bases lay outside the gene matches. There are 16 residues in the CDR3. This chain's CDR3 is CASGESGRANTGELFF. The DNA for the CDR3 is TGTGCCAGCGGTGAAAGCGGGAGGGCGAACACCGGGGAGCTGTTTTTT. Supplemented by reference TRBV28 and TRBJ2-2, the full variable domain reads DVKVTQSSRYLVKRTGEKVFLECVQDMDHENMFWYRQDPGLGLRLIYFSYDVKMKEKGDIPEGYSVSREKKERFSLILESASTNQTSMYLCASGESGRANTGELFFGEGSRLTVL.